This T cell receptor (beta chain) was captured in a study of blood T cell repertoires in COVID-19. Whole-study context: COVID-19 samples, acute and convalescent, were from the United States, Italy and Spain. PBMCs, B-cell-depleted T cells, or T cells were the source of the cDNA or gDNA that made up the material.

Clinical history reported by participants formed the basis on which cohorts were assigned. Either two negative PCRs, clearance, or symptom resolution qualified Cohort 3 donors as recovered. The CDR3 has 13 amino acids. With 5 bases removed from V and 12 bases from J, the gap between germline ends came to 16 bases. Germline values: CDR1 SEHNR, CDR2 FQNEAQ (reference sequence). Sequencing used immunoSEQ multiplex PCR; TCRdb keeps in-frame clones, though not all of them. The top ten hold 1.1% of the sample, which has 350,000 to 550,000 clones, 85% to 90% seen once. This sequence was found in a man aged 30 to 39 who had recovered from COVID-19. The gene calls are TRBV7-9 and TRBJ1-4; possible D gene TRBD1, 6 bases. Material: PBMCs or T cells enriched from blood (not recorded which). As DNA, the CDR3 is TGTGCCAGCAGCGACGGAATTTACAGGGAACTGTTTTTT. This translates into CASSDGIYRELFF.